The rows below give T cell receptor beta chains drawn from one sample of a study of beta chain features in type 1 diabetes. TCRdb keeps only in-frame clones here, not all; method: immunoSEQ multiplex PCR. This table holds about 700,000 clones, around 15% found once. Sequencing used naive CD4+ T cells from blood. All receptors come from a man between 18 and 35 years old with type 1 diabetes. Each CDR3 is given with its conserved first and last residue. Each record gives: J gene, D gene, CDR3 length, clone size, V gene, CDR3 DNA, CDR3 protein. The D gene is left open where the match is weak. Size tells how often a clone was seen (once, few, many) or the class of an expanded clone, and some rows leave it out.

TRBJ2-3,TRBD2,15,-,TRBV27,TGTGCCAGCAGTCCTCCAGCGGGGCCCACAGATACGCAGTATTTT,CASSPPAGPTDTQYF
TRBJ2-7,-,13,few,TRBV7-9,TGTGCCAGCAGCTTAGGGTTCGGTGTCGAGCAGTACTTC,CASSLGFGVEQYF
TRBJ2-3,TRBD1,15,-,TRBV25-1,TGTGCCAGCAGTTACGAGACAGGGCTCACAGATACGCAGTATTTT,CASSYETGLTDTQYF
TRBJ2-1,TRBD2,14,-,TRBV2,TGTGCCAGCACCGCTAGCGGGGCGGGAAATGAGCAGTTCTTC,CASTASGAGNEQFF
TRBJ2-6,-,15,-,TRBV5-1,TGCGCCAGCAGCTACGGAAGCTCTGGGGCCAACGTCCTGACTTTC,CASSYGSSGANVLTF
TRBJ1-1,-,11,few,TRBV18,TGTGCCAGCTCACCACTTACTGAAGCTTTCTTT,CASSPLTEAFF
TRBJ2-7,TRBD2,13,few,TRBV10-3,TGTGCCATCAGTGGACTAGCGGGTGAGGAGCAGTACTTC,CAISGLAGEEQYF
TRBJ1-2,-,12,few,TRBV30,TGTGCCTGGAGGTACACAGGGTATGGCTACACCTTC,CAWRYTGYGYTF
TRBJ1-3,-,14,few,TRBV9,TGTGCCAGCAGCGAAAGAGCGCAAGGAAACACCATATATTTT,CASSERAQGNTIYF
TRBJ1-1,-,14,-,TRBV9,TGTGCCAGCAGCGTAGGTCCCGAGAACACTGAAGCTTTCTTT,CASSVGPENTEAFF
TRBJ1-1,-,12,few,TRBV11-2,TGTGCCAGCAGCTCCAGGAACACTGAAGCTTTCTTT,CASSSRNTEAFF
TRBJ2-7,-,13,-,TRBV5-1,TGCGCCAGCAGCACCGACAGGTTCTACGAGCAGTACTTC,CASSTDRFYEQYF
TRBJ1-1,TRBD1,13,once,TRBV30,TGTGCCTGGACCGGGACAGGCAACACTGAAGCTTTCTTT,CAWTGTGNTEAFF